Sequencing of this T cell receptor beta chain was carried out in a study of blood T cell repertoires in COVID-19. Study-level information: The cDNA or gDNA used as material had been derived from T cells, B-cell-depleted T cells, or PBMCs.

The CDR3 contains 14 residues. V shed 7 bases, J shed 7 bases, and the junction held 7 bases outside the gene matches. Germline assignment: CDR1 SNHLY and CDR2 FYNNEI. Methods used by the authors: Amplification of reference gene primers was used by the study to estimate nucleated cell counts. Repertoires were generated with immunoSEQ multiplex PCR, while TCRdb's copy carries only in-frame clones and drops some. Clone size and the V and J calls come from that table; the DNA yielded D and trimming. Of about 230,000 clones listed, approximately 88% are singletons. This receptor was obtained from a man aged 40-49 years with acute or convalescent COVID-19. The V gene is TRBV2, the J gene TRBJ1-4; TRBD1 matches 9 bases. The sample comprised peripheral blood. The CDR3 loop is CASTETGGGEKLFF. The CDR3 bases are TGTGCCAGCACCGAGACAGGGGGGGGTGAAAAACTGTTTTTT.